The rows below give T cell receptor beta chains drawn from one sample of a study of cytomegalovirus exposure and HLA in healthy donors. The data were produced by immunoSEQ multiplex PCR, yet TCRdb's version contains in-frame clones alone and is incomplete. This sample has roughly 100,000 clones; approximately 70% occur once, and the top ten carry about 3.8%. The sequenced sample was PBMCs. The receptors were gathered from a man in his thirties or forties in good health and CMV-seropositive. The conserved cysteine and the conserved F or W are not part of the CDR3 here. The order of the fields is J gene, V gene, CDR3 protein.

>TRBJ2-5|TRBV10-2
ASSEWLAGGQETQY
>TRBJ1-5|TRBV11-2
ASSRQGGNQPQH
>TRBJ2-3|TRBV9
ASSPPYPGQADTQY
>TRBJ2-1|TRBV7-2
ASSLLGSTGGEQF
>TRBJ2-5|TRBV11-3
ASSLRRGEETQY
>TRBJ2-3|TRBV5-4
ASSPLNSGGLSNTDTQY
>TRBJ1-6|TRBV6-5
ASSYGENSPLH
>TRBJ1-3|TRBV7-6
ASSLTPDRASGNTIY
>TRBJ2-2|TRBV29-1
SVEATTGLNTGELF
>TRBJ2-7|TRBV5-6
ASSLASGTGGQY
>TRBJ2-3|TRBV4-2
ASSRGEGQGFTDTQY
>TRBJ2-2|TRBV5-1
ASSLGPAPPGELF
>TRBJ2-7|TRBV7-8
ASSLGGTASMMY
>TRBJ2-2|TRBV11-2
ASHLTGGTGELF
>TRBJ1-4|TRBV15
ATSARRGTNEKLF
>TRBJ1-1|TRBV6-1
ASSAWTGGAFTEAF
>TRBJ2-7|TRBV6-5
ASRRTGVVEQY
>TRBJ2-7|TRBV27
ASSLSLSSYEQY
>NA|TRBV12-5
ASGLTRPRHYEQY
>TRBJ2-7|TRBV5-1
ASSFSGGAGEQY
>TRBJ2-1|TRBV19
ASSIHSGGVNEQF
>TRBJ2-3|TRBV5-1
ASSLGLAGGDTQY
>TRBJ2-2|TRBV9
ASSSSGYRAGELF
>TRBJ2-1|TRBV7-9
ASSLADGQDYEQF
>TRBJ2-5|TRBV19
ASRSSGDLYQETQY
>TRBJ2-3|TRBV14
ASSLGLAGSTDTQY
>TRBJ2-1|TRBV7-9
ASSYRQRGPTYNEQF
>TRBJ1-2|TRBV2
ASPRRFGYGYT
>TRBJ2-7|TRBV13
ASSTYRGPYEQY
>TRBJ2-7|TRBV14
ASSQDLGQASYEQY
>TRBJ1-5|TRBV4-1
ASSLGAGENQPQH
>TRBJ2-7|TRBV15
ATSRGDYLSYEQY
>TRBJ2-1|TRBV10-3
AISEGTPNEQF
>TRBJ1-1|TRBV19
ASQGYDTEAF
>TRBJ1-1|TRBV25-1
ASSSWDREAEAF
>TRBJ1-5|TRBV7-2
ASSQASGGSQPQH
>TRBJ2-7|TRBV19
ASSPPTSGAVTSEQY
>TRBJ2-7|TRBV2
ASTEGTRLTYEQY
>TRBJ1-2|TRBV5-1
ASSPTGSSVYGYT
>TRBJ1-2|TRBV5-1
ASSLGDRGPMFESGYT
>TRBJ2-1|TRBV7-9
ASSLNRGPYNEQF
>TRBJ1-1|TRBV5-6
ASSWMGQGETEAF
>TRBJ2-5|TRBV10-3
AISESRGYTQAETQY
>TRBJ2-7|TRBV5-1
ASREADTYEQY
>TRBJ2-2|TRBV11-3
ASSFYRAGELF
>TRBJ2-7|TRBV11-1
ASSYGQTYEQY
>TRBJ1-2|TRBV19
ASRRPTGFGYT
>TRBJ1-1|TRBV7-6
ASSKTGGVLNTEAF
>TRBJ1-2|TRBV30
ACKTGGYT
>TRBJ1-2|TRBV27
ASSLRGGGYYGYT
>TRBJ2-6|TRBV6-1
ASSGQRYSSGANVLT
>TRBJ1-2|TRBV5-4
ASSQGQGGSNYGYT
>TRBJ2-5|TRBV5-4
ASSSMTGIRETQY
>TRBJ2-7|TRBV6-1
ASSEGASGGYEQY
>TRBJ1-1|TRBV7-6
ASSFGVSTEAF
>TRBJ1-3|TRBV6-1
ASNPWTGAGNTIY
>TRBJ1-2|TRBV5-6
ASTPQSGGIIRGYT